Presented here are 15 T cell receptor beta chains from one specimen sequenced in a study of shared clonotypes between healthy human individuals. Data came from immunoSEQ multiplex PCR; TCRdb stores just in-frame clones and leaves some out. The data contain hundreds of thousands of clones, 72% of them singletons. The sequenced sample was memory CD4+ T cells sorted from blood. Described subset: CD45RA-negative fraction. The receptors were sampled from a woman aged 25 to 39 in good health.

This clone was detected only once. The chain links TRBV28 to TRBJ2-1; 13 bases are shared with TRBD2. V shed 6 bases, J shed 8 bases, and the junction held 4 bases outside the gene matches. The CDR3 covers 14 residues. Germline V gene lookup returns CDR1 MDHEN and CDR2 SYDVKM. CDR3 region: CASRRLAGGYEQFF. In DNA form, the CDR3 reads TGTGCCAGCAGAAGACTAGCGGGAGGATATGAGCAGTTCTTC.

This clone was counted a few times. V gene TRBV7-9 combines with J gene TRBJ1-3, with 8 bases fitting TRBD1. The CDR3 length is 15 residues. The trim removed 4 bases at V and 2 bases at J, leaving 4 bases unmatched. Germline V CDR1 and CDR2: SEHNR, FQNEAQ (reference sequence). CDR3: CASSSGQVPGNTIYF. As DNA, the CDR3 is TGTGCCAGCAGCTCGGGACAGGTCCCTGGAAACACCATATATTTT.

This clone appeared a single time. The chain is built from TRBV27 and TRBJ2-3; perhaps TRBD2 as D (5 bases). V was pared by 3 bases and J by 8 bases, with 18 bases between. The CDR3 consists of 15 residues. Germline loops: CDR1 MNHEY, CDR2 SMNVEV (reference sequence). CDR3 bases: TGTGCCAGCAGTTTGCCCGACCGGGGATTAGGTACGCAGTATTTT. Protein product: CASSLPDRGLGTQYF.

In its sample, this clone was seen a few times. The J gene is TRBJ1-2, the V gene TRBV30, with 10 bases fitting TRBD1. The germline V gene encodes CDR1 GTSNPN and CDR2 SVGIG (reference sequence). Trimming removed 6 bases from V and 9 bases from J; junction bases left unmatched: 10. This CDR3 is 13 amino acids long. Written as DNA, the CDR3 is TGTGCCTGTTTTCTGGGGACAGGGGATCGCTACACCTTC. Translation gives CACFLGTGDRYTF.

CDR3 region: CASSHDSSGNTIYF. In nucleotides, the CDR3 is TGCGCCAGCAGTCATGACAGCTCTGGAAACACCATATATTTT. V is TRBV5-1 and J is TRBJ1-3; D possibly corresponds to TRBD1 (5 bases). V gave up 5 bases and J gave up 0 bases, with 9 bases separating them. Germline-derived CDR1 and CDR2 are SGHRS and YFSETQ. The CDR3 covers 14 residues.

The chain links TRBV29-1 to TRBJ2-3, with 12 bases aligning to TRBD2. J lost 0 bases, V lost 5 bases, and 3 bases had no gene match. This CDR3 comprises 15 residues. Germline CDR1 is SQVTM and CDR2 is ANQGSEA. This CDR3 is CSVQLAGGSTDTQYF. The CDR3 coding sequence is TGCAGCGTTCAGCTAGCGGGAGGGAGCACAGATACGCAGTATTTT.

The chain's CDR3 is CASRRPGTGDSGANVLTF. The CDR3 coding sequence is TGCGCCAGCAGACGCCCCGGGACAGGAGACTCTGGGGCCAACGTCCTGACTTTC. This chain links TRBV5-1 with TRBJ2-6; 8 nucleotides line up with TRBD1. This CDR3 is built from 18 residues. The junction had 10 bases not matched to a gene; V was cut back by 5 bases and J by 0 bases. Germline lookup yields CDR1 SGHRS and CDR2 YFSETQ.

The chain has TRBV19 and TRBJ2-2; D possibly corresponds to TRBD1 (5 bases). Trimming took off 11 bases at V and 5 bases at J, with 15 bases between the two ends. Per the germline V gene, CDR1 is LNHDA and CDR2 is SQIVND (reference sequence). The CDR3 totals 13 residues. The CDR3 DNA reads TGTGCCTGCCAGGGTTTTTGGACCGGGGAGCTGTTTTTT. Protein product: CACQGFWTGELFF.

V and J are TRBV5-1 and TRBJ2-7; D ambiguous. Deletions cut 2 bases from V and 5 bases from J, with 11 bases between. Germline values: CDR1 SGHRS, CDR2 YFSETQ. This CDR3 is built from 13 residues. The DNA for the CDR3 is TGCGCCAGCAGCTTTGGGGTGTCGGACGAGCAGTACTTC. It specifies CASSFGVSDEQYF.

This chain uses TRBV10-1 with TRBJ2-5; TRBD2 aligns across 7 bases. Looked up from germline, CDR1 is WNHNN and CDR2 is SYGVQD (reference sequence). V trimming: 4 bases; J trimming: 3 bases; junction bases outside the gene matches: 8. The CDR3 has 15 amino acids. CDR3 residues: CASSGGTGGKETQYF. In nucleotides, the CDR3 is TGCGCCAGCAGTGGCGGGACGGGGGGAAAAGAGACCCAGTACTTC.

This clone was seen a few times. V is TRBV29-1 and J is TRBJ2-3; D unclear. The CDR3 length is 14 residues. Germline loops: CDR1 SQVTM, CDR2 ANQGSEA. V lost 0 bases, J lost 6 bases, and 13 bases lay in between. CDR3 nucleotides: TGCAGCGTTGAAGATCCCAGGACGTGGGATACGCAGTATTTT. This codes for CSVEDPRTWDTQYF.

There are a few counts of this clone. The sample has other DNA sequences that encode this CDR3 too. The chain uses TRBV18 and TRBJ1-1; D might be TRBD1 (5 bases). Germline V gene sequence: CDR1 KGHSH, CDR2 LQKENI. The CDR3 is 14 residues long. Trimming left V 0 bases short and J 1 base short, with 6 bases between. CDR3 bases: TGTGCCAGCTCACCACCCCAGGGGAACACTGAAGCTTTCTTT. It yields the protein CASSPPQGNTEAFF.

Concerning this clone itself: Other DNA sequences in this sample translate to the same CDR3. The chain is built from TRBV5-1 and TRBJ1-4; D unclear. The germline V and J ends were trimmed by 1 base and 3 bases, with 7 bases remaining between them. CDR3 length: 14 residues. Germline V gene data show CDR1 as SGHRS and CDR2 as YFSETQ. CDR3 bases: TGCGCCAGCAGCTTGAGGGATCCTAATGAAAAACTGTTTTTT. This sequence encodes CASSLRDPNEKLFF.

This clone was counted a few times. The chain couples TRBV27 to TRBJ1-5, with 8 bases matching TRBD1. Trimming removed 6 bases from V and 2 bases from J; junction bases left unmatched: 6. In germline, CDR1 is MNHEY, CDR2 SMNVEV (reference sequence). This CDR3 contains 15 residues. The DNA for the CDR3 is TGTGCCAGCAGGGTCAGGGGGCTTGGCAATCAGCCCCAGCATTTT. This encodes CASRVRGLGNQPQHF.

Turning to this clone: A read error is possible here, since a much larger clone lies one base away. CDR3 bases: TGTGCCAGCAGCTTGGGGGGCACAGATACGCAGTATTTT. Translating gives CASSLGGTDTQYF. The V gene is TRBV5-4, the J gene TRBJ2-3; D is unclear. This CDR3 is built from 13 residues. Trimming cost V 0 bases and J 1 base, with 3 bases left between them. Germline CDR1 and CDR2: SGHNT and YYREEE (reference sequence).